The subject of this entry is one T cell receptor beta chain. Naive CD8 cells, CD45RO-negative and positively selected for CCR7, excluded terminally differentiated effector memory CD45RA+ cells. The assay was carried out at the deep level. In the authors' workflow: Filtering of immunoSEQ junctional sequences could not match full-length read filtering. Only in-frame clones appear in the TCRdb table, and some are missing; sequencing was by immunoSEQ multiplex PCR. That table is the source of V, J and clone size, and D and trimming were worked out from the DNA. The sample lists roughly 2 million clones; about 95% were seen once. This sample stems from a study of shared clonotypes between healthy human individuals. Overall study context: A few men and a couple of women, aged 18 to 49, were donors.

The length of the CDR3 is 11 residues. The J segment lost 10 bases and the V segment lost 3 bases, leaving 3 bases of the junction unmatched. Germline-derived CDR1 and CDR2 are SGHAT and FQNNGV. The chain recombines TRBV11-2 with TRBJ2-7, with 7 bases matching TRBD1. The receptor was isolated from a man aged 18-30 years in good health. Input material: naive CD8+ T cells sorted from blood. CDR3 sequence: CASSLGQTQYF. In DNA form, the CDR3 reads TGTGCCAGCAGCTTGGGACAGACACAGTACTTC.